The 20 T cell receptor beta chains below all came from one sample that was sequenced in a study of a mutant IDH1 vaccine in newly diagnosed glioma. Method: immunoSEQ multiplex PCR; TCRdb's copy keeps in-frame clones and lacks some. The sample holds 35,000 or so clones, 75% to 85% seen once. Indicated time point: week 11, during vaccination. The study gave 300 ug of mutant IDH1 20-mer peptide per vaccine dose, with topical imiquimod. Their antigens remain unidentified. The specimen was peripheral blood mononuclear cells (PBMCs), collected from a glioma patient whose treatment included an IDH1 peptide vaccine. All receptors come from a woman in her thirties with glioma. Some clones in this sample may be carry-over from other donors' samples.

The chain has TRBV4-1 and TRBJ1-2; the D is unclear. Trimming removed 1 base from V and 0 bases from J, with 6 bases in between. The germline V gene has CDR1 MGHRA and CDR2 YSYEKL. The CDR3 contains 14 residues. CDR3 loop: CASSQGIPNYGYTF. The CDR3 bases are TGCGCCAGCAGCCAAGGTATCCCTAACTATGGCTACACCTTC.

The J gene is TRBJ2-5, the V gene TRBV28; 7 bases fit TRBD1. Germline V CDR1 and CDR2: MDHEN, SYDVKM. This CDR3 is built from 15 residues. V lost 5 bases to trimming and J lost 0 bases; unmatched junction nucleotides: 6. The CDR3 region has the DNA TGTGCCAGCAGTCCTCGGGACAGATACCAAGAGACCCAGTACTTC. Its translation: CASSPRDRYQETQYF.

This chain joins TRBV30 and TRBJ2-1; 10 bases fit TRBD2. After removal of 4 bases from V and 4 bases from J, the junction contained 1 base not matched to a gene. From germline, CDR1 is GTSNPN and CDR2 SVGIG (reference sequence). The CDR3 extends over 13 amino acids. The CDR3 coding sequence is TGTGCCTGGACTAGCGGGGGTTACAATGAGCAGTTCTTC. Translated: CAWTSGGYNEQFF. Full variable domain (outside the CDR3, taken from reference TRBV30 and TRBJ2-1): SQTIHQWPATLVQPVGSPLSLECTVEGTSNPNLYWYRQAAGRGLQLLFYSVGIGQISSEVPQNLSASRPQDRQFILSSKKLLLSDSGFYLCAWTSGGYNEQFFGPGTRLTVL.

This rearrangement joins TRBV19 to TRBJ2-3, with 7 bases matching TRBD1. The CDR3 runs 15 residues. Per germline, CDR1 LNHDA and CDR2 SQIVND (reference sequence). V was clipped by 5 bases and J by 2 bases; unmatched bases: 7. The CDR3 reads CASSLRTGSTDTQYF. CDR3 sequence (DNA): TGTGCCAGTAGTCTCCGGACAGGATCCACAGATACGCAGTATTTT.

The CDR3 sequence is CASSPTASYEQYF. The CDR3 DNA is TGTGCCAGCTCACCGACAGCTTCCTACGAGCAGTACTTC. The chain joins TRBV18 to TRBJ2-7; possible D gene TRBD1, 5 bases. CDR1 and CDR2 (germline): KGHSH, LQKENI. Trimming shortened V by 3 bases and J by 1 base, and 7 bases separated the two germline ends. This CDR3 comprises 13 residues.

The rearrangement uses TRBV2 and TRBJ2-1; 7 nucleotides agree with TRBD2. Unmatched junction bases numbered 11, after V lost 10 bases and J lost 5 bases. This CDR3 region has 14 residues. Looked up from germline, CDR1 is SNHLY and CDR2 is FYNNEI. The CDR3 DNA reads TGTGCCACCACCGCTAGCGGTGTAAACAATGAGCAGTTCTTC. This sequence encodes CATTASGVNNEQFF.

The gene calls are TRBV28 and TRBJ1-5; D is ambiguous. Germline assignment: CDR1 MDHEN and CDR2 SYDVKM. The CDR3 contains 16 residues. V lost 4 bases and J 4 bases, leaving 17 bases between the germline ends. CDR3 bases: TGTGCCAGCAGTTCCGGTCAGCGGGGAGGAAATCAGCCCCAGCATTTT. Its protein product is CASSSGQRGGNQPQHF.

The rearrangement uses TRBV27 and TRBJ2-3; D is possibly TRBD1 or TRBD2 (6 bases each). Germline V lookup: CDR1 MNHEY, CDR2 SMNVEV (reference sequence). The CDR3 runs 17 residues. Between the trimmed V and J ends, which lost 5 bases and 3 bases, there was a span of 21 bases. The CDR3 sequence: CASSPLGRGRGTDTQYF. CDR3 DNA sequence: TGTGCCAGCAGTCCTCTAGGGCGGGGCAGGGGAACAGATACGCAGTATTTT.

The chain couples TRBV11-3 to TRBJ2-7; the D gene is possibly TRBD2 (6 bases). Germline-derived CDR1 and CDR2 are SGHNT and YENEEA. This CDR3 is 15 amino acids long. Trimming left V 5 bases short and J 7 bases short, with 21 bases between. The CDR3 DNA follows: TGTGCCAGCAGCCGGGACTCCGAGCCCTCTCGAGAGCAGTACTTC. Its protein product is CASSRDSEPSREQYF.

The genes are TRBV2 and TRBJ2-7, with TRBD2 as a possible D gene (5 bases). Germline V gives CDR1 SNHLY, CDR2 FYNNEI. Trimming pared 8 bases from V and 0 bases from J, leaving 11 bases between. This CDR3 has 13 amino acids. CDR3 protein: CASYGLPSYEQYF. As DNA, the CDR3 is TGTGCCAGCTATGGACTCCCCTCCTACGAGCAGTACTTC. The full variable domain, in which reference TRBV2 and TRBJ2-7 provide the parts outside the CDR3, is EPEVTQTPSHQVTQMGQEVILRCVPISNHLYFYWYRQILGQKVEFLVSFYNNEISEKSEIFDDQFSVERPDGSNFTLKIRSTKLEDSAMYFCASYGLPSYEQYFGPGTRLTVT.

The chain employs TRBV2 and TRBJ1-1, with TRBD1 matching 9 bases. This CDR3 has 16 amino acids. The germline V gene encodes CDR1 SNHLY and CDR2 FYNNEI. Trimming cost V 6 bases and J 5 bases; bases outside gene matches: 13. The CDR3 DNA follows: TGTGCCAGCAGAGGGGCCGTCGGGACAGGGACGACTGAAGCTTTCTTT. Residues: CASRGAVGTGTTEAFF.

J is TRBJ1-2 and V is TRBV6-5; the D is unclear. Trimming removed 0 bases at V and 0 bases at J, with 5 bases between. Germline loops: CDR1 MNHEY, CDR2 SVGAGI. This CDR3 has 14 residues. This CDR3 is CASSYSPANYGYTF. As DNA, the CDR3 is TGTGCCAGCAGTTACTCACCGGCTAACTATGGCTACACCTTC.

The chain carries TRBV9 and TRBJ2-1; D might be TRBD2 (6 bases). V was cut by 4 bases and J by 9 bases, with 11 bases left in between. The CDR3 contains 12 residues. The germline V gene encodes CDR1 SGDLS and CDR2 YYNGEE. The CDR3: CASSPAGSEQFF. In DNA form, the CDR3 reads TGTGCCAGCAGCCCTGCGGGGAGTGAGCAGTTCTTC.

This chain links TRBV28 with TRBJ1-2; TRBD1 might be the D (5 bases). The V gene's germline CDR1 is MDHEN and CDR2 SYDVKM. V shed 8 bases and J shed 10 bases, with 14 bases lying between them. The CDR3 length is 11 residues. The CDR3, as DNA: TGTGCCAGCCGGACCCGACAGCACTACACCTTC. Its protein product is CASRTRQHYTF.

The genes are TRBV11-2 and TRBJ2-7; 12 bases line up with TRBD2. Germline loops: CDR1 SGHAT, CDR2 FQNNGV. The CDR3 is 17 amino acids. Unmatched junction bases numbered 15, after V lost 5 bases and J lost 7 bases. For the CDR3, the DNA is TGTGCCAGCAGCCTCACAACCCCGGGACTAGCGGGTGGGGAGCAGTACTTC. Protein product: CASSLTTPGLAGGEQYF.

The chain is built from TRBV4-1 and TRBJ1-4; D might be TRBD1 (5 bases). CDR1 is MGHRA and CDR2 is YSYEKL in the germline V gene. V was pared by 4 bases and J by 3 bases, with 15 bases between. This CDR3 spans 16 amino acids. The CDR3 loop is CASSLVMGRANEKLFF. The DNA for the CDR3 is TGCGCCAGCAGCCTAGTGATGGGCAGGGCTAATGAAAAACTGTTTTTT.

This chain joins TRBV9 and TRBJ1-1; D unresolved. Germline V gene sequence: CDR1 SGDLS, CDR2 YYNGEE. The CDR3 is 16 residues long. Trimming cost V 2 bases and J 4 bases, with 18 bases left between them. In DNA form, the CDR3 reads TGTGCCAGCAGCGTGGGCTATGCCACCCGAGGCACTGAAGCTTTCTTT. This gives the protein CASSVGYATRGTEAFF.

This clone was found a few times. The chain employs TRBV7-8 and TRBJ2-5, with 7 positions matching TRBD2. With 3 bases clipped from V and 4 bases from J, the junction kept 5 bases outside the gene matches. Germline assignment: CDR1 SGHVS and CDR2 FQNEAQ. The CDR3 runs to 14 residues. In nucleotides, the CDR3 is TGTGCCAGCAGCTTCCGCGGGAGTGGAGAGACCCAGTACTTC. Translation gives CASSFRGSGETQYF.

V gene TRBV11-1 combines with J gene TRBJ2-5, with TRBD1 matching over 8 bases. The V gene end was trimmed by 5 bases and the J gene end by 3 bases; junction bases not matched to a gene: 5. The germline V gene encodes CDR1 SGHAT and CDR2 FQDESV (reference sequence). This CDR3 has 14 residues. CDR3 nucleotides: TGTGCCAGCAGCCAGGGACAGGAGAAAGAGACCCAGTACTTC. This translates into CASSQGQEKETQYF.

The genes are TRBV6-6 and TRBJ1-1, with unresolved D. Germline CDR1 reads MNHNY; CDR2 reads SVGAGI (reference sequence). The CDR3 has 13 residues. V dropped 2 bases and J dropped 1 base, with 5 bases sitting between them. This CDR3 reads CASSYAENTEAFF. For the CDR3, the DNA is TGTGCCAGCAGTTACGCAGAGAACACTGAAGCTTTCTTT.